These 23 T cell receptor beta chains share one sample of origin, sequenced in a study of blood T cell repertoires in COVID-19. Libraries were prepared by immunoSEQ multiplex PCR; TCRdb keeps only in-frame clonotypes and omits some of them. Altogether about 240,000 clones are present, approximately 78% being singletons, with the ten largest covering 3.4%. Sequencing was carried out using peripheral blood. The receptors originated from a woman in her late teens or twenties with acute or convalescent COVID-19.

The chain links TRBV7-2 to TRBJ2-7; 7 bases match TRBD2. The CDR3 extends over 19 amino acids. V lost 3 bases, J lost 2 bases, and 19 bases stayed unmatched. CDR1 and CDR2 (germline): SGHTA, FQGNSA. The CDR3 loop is CASSFAGGGRENSAYEQYF. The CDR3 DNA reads TGTGCCAGCAGCTTCGCGGGTGGTGGGCGGGAGAATTCCGCCTACGAGCAGTACTTC.

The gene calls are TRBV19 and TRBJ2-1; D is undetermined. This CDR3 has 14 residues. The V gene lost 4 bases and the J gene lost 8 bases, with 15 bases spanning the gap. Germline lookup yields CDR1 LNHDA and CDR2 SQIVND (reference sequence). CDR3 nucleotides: TGTGCCAGTAGTACTCTTTTAGTTATCTATGAGCAGTTCTTC. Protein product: CASSTLLVIYEQFF.

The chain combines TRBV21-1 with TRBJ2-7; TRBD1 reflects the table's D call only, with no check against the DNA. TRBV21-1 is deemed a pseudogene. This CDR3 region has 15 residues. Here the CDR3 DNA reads TGTGCCAGCAGCAAAGGGGCAGGGGATCCCTACGAGCAGTACTTC. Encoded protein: CASSKGAGDPYEQYF.

Here the CDR3 reads CASSPRGGSGNTIYF. The DNA for the CDR3 is TGCGCCAGCAGCCCGAGGGGAGGAAGTGGAAACACCATATATTTT. The rearrangement uses TRBV5-1 and TRBJ1-3, with D possibly being TRBD1 (5 bases). The CDR3 runs to 15 residues. V dropped 4 bases and J dropped 3 bases, with 14 bases sitting between them. Looked up from germline, CDR1 is SGHRS and CDR2 is YFSETQ. Full variable domain (remainder filled in from reference TRBV5-1 and TRBJ1-3): KAGVTQTPRYLIKTRGQQVTLSCSPISGHRSVSWYQQTPGQGLQFLFEYFSETQRNKGNFPGRFSGRQFSNSRSEMNVSTLELGDSALYLCASSPRGGSGNTIYFGEGSWLTVV.

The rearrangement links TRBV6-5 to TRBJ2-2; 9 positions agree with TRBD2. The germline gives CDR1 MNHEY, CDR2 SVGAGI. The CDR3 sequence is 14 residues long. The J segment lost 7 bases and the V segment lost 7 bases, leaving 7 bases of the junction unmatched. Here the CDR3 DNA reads TGTGCCAGCACTCTAGCGGGAATTAACGGGGAGCTGTTTTTT. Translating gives CASTLAGINGELFF.

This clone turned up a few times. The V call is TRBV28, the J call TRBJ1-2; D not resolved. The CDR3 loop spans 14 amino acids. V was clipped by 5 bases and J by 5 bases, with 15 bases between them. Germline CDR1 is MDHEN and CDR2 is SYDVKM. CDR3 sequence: CASSTRRAGYGYTF. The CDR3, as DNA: TGTGCCAGCAGTACCCGTAGGGCGGGGTATGGCTACACCTTC.

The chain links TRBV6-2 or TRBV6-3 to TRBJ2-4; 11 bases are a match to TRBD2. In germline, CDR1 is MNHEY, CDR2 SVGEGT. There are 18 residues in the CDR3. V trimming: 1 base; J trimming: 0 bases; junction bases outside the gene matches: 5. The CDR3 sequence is CASSYFASGRLAKNIQYF. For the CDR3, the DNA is TGTGCCAGCAGTTACTTCGCTAGCGGGAGGCTAGCCAAAAACATTCAGTACTTC.

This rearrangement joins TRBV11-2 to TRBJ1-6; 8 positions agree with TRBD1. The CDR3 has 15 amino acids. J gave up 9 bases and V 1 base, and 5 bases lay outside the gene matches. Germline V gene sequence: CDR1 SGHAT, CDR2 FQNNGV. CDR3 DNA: TGTGCCAGCAGCTTAGGGGACAGGAATATTTCACCCCTCCACTTT. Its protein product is CASSLGDRNISPLHF.

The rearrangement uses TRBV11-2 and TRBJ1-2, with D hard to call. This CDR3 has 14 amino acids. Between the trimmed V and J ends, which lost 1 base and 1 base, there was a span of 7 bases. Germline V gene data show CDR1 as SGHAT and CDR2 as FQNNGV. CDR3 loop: CASSLGSDNYGYTF. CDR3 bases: TGTGCCAGCAGCTTAGGATCAGATAACTATGGCTACACCTTC.

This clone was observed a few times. The CDR3 DNA follows: TGTGCCAGTAAAGGGACTAGCGGGACGAACACCGGGGAGCTGTTTTTT. Translated: CASKGTSGTNTGELFF. The chain combines TRBV19 with TRBJ2-2; 13 bases line up with TRBD2. This CDR3 is 16 amino acids long. Germline V lookup: CDR1 LNHDA, CDR2 SQIVND (reference sequence). J was trimmed by 0 bases and V by 7 bases; bases with no gene match: 2.

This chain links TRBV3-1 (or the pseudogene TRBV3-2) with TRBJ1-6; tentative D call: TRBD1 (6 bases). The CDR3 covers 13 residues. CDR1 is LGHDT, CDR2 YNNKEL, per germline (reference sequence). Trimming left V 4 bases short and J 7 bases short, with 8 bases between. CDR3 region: CASSPGHNSPLHF. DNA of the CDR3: TGTGCCAGCAGCCCGGGACACAATTCACCCCTCCACTTT.

The chain's CDR3 is CASSVAGATNEQYF. The CDR3 nucleotides read TGTGCCAGCAGCGTAGCGGGAGCTACAAACGAGCAGTACTTC. The chain carries TRBV9 and TRBJ2-7; possibly TRBD2 for D (6 bases). CDR1 and CDR2 (germline): SGDLS, YYNGEE. This CDR3 is 14 amino acids long. Deletions cut 0 bases from V and 5 bases from J, with 12 bases between.

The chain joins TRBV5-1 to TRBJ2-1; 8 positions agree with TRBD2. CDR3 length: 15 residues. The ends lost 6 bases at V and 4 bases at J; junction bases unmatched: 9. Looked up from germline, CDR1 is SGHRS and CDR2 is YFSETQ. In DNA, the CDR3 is TGCGCCAGCATCCCCCTAGCGGGCTTGTACAATGAGCAGTTCTTC. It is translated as CASIPLAGLYNEQFF.

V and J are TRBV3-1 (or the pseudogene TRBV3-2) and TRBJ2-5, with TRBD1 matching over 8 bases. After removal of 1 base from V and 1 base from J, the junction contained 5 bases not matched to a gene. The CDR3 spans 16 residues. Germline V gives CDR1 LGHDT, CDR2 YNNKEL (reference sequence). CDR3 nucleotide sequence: TGTGCCAGCAGCCAAGGGCCTGGACAGGGCCAAGAGACCCAGTACTTC. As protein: CASSQGPGQGQETQYF.

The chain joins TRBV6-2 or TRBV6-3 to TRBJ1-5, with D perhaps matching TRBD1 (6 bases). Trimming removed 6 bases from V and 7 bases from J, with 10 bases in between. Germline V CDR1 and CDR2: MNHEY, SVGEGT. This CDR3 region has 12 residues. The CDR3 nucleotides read TGTGCCAGCAGCCAGGGGCTGCAGCCCCAGCATTTT. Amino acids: CASSQGLQPQHF.

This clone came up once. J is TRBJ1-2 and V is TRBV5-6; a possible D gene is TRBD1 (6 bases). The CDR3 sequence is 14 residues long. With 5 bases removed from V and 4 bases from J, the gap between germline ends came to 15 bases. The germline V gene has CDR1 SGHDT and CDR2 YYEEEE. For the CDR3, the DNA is TGTGCCAGCAGTGAAACAGGGCTCGGCTATGGCTACACCTTC. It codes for CASSETGLGYGYTF.

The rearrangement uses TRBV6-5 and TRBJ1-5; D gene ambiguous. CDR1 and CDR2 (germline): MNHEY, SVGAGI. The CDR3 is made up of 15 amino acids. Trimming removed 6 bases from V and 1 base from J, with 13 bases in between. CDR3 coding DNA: TGTGCCAGCAGAACCCGAGGCCCGAGCAATCAGCCCCAGCATTTT. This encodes CASRTRGPSNQPQHF.

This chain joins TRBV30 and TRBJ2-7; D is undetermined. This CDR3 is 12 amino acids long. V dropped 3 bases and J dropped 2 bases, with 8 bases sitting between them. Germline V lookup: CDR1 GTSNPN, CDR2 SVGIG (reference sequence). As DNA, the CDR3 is TGTGCCTGGAGCGGCGGAGCCTACGAGCAGTACTTC. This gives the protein CAWSGGAYEQYF.

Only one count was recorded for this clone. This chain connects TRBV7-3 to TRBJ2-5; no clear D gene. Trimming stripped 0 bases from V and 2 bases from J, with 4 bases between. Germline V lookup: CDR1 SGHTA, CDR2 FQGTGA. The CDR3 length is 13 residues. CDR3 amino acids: CASSLTRQETQYF. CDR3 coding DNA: TGTGCCAGCAGCTTAACACGGCAAGAGACCCAGTACTTC.

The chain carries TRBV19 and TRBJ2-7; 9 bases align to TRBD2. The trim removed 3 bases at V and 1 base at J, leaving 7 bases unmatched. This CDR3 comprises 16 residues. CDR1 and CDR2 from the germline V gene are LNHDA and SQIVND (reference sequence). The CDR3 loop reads CASSMARLADSYEQYF. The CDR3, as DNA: TGTGCCAGTAGTATGGCCCGACTAGCGGATTCCTACGAGCAGTACTTC.

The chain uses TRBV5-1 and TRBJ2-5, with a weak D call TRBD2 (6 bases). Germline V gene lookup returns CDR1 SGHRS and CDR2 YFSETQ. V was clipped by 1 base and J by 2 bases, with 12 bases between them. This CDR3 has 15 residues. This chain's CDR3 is CASSLTGALQETQYF. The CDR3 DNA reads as TGCGCCAGCAGCTTGACGGGAGCTTTGCAAGAGACCCAGTACTTC.

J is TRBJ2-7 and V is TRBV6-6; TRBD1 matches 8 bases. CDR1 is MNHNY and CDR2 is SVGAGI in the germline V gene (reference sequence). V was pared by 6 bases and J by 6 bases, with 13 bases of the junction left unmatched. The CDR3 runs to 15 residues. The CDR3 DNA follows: TGTGCCAGCAGACCAAGGAACGGTGGACAGGGCGAGCAGTACTTC. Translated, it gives CASRPRNGGQGEQYF.

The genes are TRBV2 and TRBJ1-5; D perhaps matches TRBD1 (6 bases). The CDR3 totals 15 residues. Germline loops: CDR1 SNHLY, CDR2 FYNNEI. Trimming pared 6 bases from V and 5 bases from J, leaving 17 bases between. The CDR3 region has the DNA TGTGCCAGCAGGCGCGCATGGTCAGGGGATCAGCCCCAGCATTTT. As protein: CASRRAWSGDQPQHF.